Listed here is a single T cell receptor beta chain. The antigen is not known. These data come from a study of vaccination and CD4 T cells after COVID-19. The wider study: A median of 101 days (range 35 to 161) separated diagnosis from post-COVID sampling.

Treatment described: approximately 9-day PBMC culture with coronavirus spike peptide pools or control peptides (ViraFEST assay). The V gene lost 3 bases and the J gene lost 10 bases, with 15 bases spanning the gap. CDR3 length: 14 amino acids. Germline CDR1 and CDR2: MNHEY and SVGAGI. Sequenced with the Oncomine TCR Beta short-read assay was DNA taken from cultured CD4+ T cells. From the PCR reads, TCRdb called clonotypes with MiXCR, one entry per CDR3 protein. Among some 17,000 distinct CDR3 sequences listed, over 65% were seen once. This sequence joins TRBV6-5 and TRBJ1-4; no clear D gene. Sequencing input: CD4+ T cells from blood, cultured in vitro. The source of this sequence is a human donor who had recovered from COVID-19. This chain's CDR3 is CASSYRRENRKLFF. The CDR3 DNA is TGTGCCAGCAGTTATAGACGGGAAAATAGAAAACTGTTTTTT.